Included here is one TCR beta chain sequence, with context. The antigen is unknown. The sample belongs to a study of CD8+CD57+ T cells in acquired aplastic anemia. Study overall: Sorted cells (CD4+ and CD8+) yielded DNA amounts that averaged about 2.9 ug.

Genomic DNA provided the template from which TCR beta VDJ and CDR3 profiles were obtained. A single record per CDR3 protein comes from TCRdb applying MiXCR to the reads. Found here are more than 150,000 distinct CDR3 sequences, 64% of them singletons; the top ten hold under 60%. The germline CDR1 and CDR2 sequences are SGHTA and FQGTGA. The CDR3 has 16 amino acids. Trimming took 0 bases from V and 5 from J, leaving 17 bases between them. Findings and caveats of the study: Some 31 shared CD8+ CDR3s appeared highly expressed within patients' immunodominant clones. Patients did not significantly differ from controls in CD8+ Simpson's diversity.

The TCR comes from a human donor with severe aplastic anemia or a healthy control (not recorded which). The V gene is TRBV7-3, the J gene TRBJ2-7; the D gene is possibly TRBD2 (6 bases). Sequencing was performed on sorted CD4+, CD8+, or CD8+CD57+ T cells (not recorded which) from PBMCs. This CDR3 is CASSLTGVGTGDEQYF. The CDR3 bases are TGTGCCAGCAGCTTAACAGGGGTTGGAACGGGGGACGAGCAGTACTTC.